This TCR beta chain was sequenced for a study of blood T cell repertoires in COVID-19. V was clipped by 5 bases and J by 0 bases, with 7 bases between them. Per germline, CDR1 SEHNR and CDR2 FQNEAQ (reference sequence). The CDR3 sequence is 13 residues long. Assay: immunoSEQ multiplex PCR; the TCRdb copy retains only in-frame clones and omits some. Of about 180,000 clones in the sample, about 91% were seen once. Sequencing was carried out using peripheral blood. This sequence originates from a woman under 40 with acute or convalescent COVID-19. The chain recombines TRBV7-9 with TRBJ1-1; tentatively, D is TRBD1 (5 bases). The CDR3 reads CASSRQMNTEAFF. The CDR3 nucleotides are TGTGCCAGCAGCCGACAGATGAACACTGAAGCTTTCTTT.